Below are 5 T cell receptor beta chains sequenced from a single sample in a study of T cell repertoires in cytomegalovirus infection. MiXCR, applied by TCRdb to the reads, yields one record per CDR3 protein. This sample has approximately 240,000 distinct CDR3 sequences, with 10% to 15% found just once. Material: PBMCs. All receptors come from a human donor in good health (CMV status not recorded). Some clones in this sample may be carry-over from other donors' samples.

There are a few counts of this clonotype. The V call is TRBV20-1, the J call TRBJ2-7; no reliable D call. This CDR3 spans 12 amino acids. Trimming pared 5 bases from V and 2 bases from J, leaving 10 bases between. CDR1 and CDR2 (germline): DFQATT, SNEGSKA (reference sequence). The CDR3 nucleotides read TGCAGTGCTCTTCACACCACCTACGAGCAGTACTTC. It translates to CSALHTTYEQYF.

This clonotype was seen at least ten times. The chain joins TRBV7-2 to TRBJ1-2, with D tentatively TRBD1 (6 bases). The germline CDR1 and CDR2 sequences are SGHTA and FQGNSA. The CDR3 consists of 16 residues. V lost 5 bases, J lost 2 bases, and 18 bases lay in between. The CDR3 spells CASSPQKTGSNYGYTF. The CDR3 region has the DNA TGTGCCAGCAGCCCCCAGAAGACAGGATCGAACTATGGCTACACCTTC.

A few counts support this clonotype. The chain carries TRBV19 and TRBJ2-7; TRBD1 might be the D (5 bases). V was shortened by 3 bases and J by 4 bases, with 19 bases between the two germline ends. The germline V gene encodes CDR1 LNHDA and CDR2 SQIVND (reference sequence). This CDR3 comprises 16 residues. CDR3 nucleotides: TGTGCCAGTAGTATCTTCGGGCAGGGTAGAACGTACGAGCAGTACTTC. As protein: CASSIFGQGRTYEQYF.

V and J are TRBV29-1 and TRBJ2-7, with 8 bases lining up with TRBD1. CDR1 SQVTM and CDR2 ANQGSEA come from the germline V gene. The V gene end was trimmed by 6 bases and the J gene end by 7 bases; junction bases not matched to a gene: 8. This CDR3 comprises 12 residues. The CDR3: CSVGQGRQEQYF. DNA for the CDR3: TGCAGCGTCGGACAGGGCCGTCAAGAGCAGTACTTC.

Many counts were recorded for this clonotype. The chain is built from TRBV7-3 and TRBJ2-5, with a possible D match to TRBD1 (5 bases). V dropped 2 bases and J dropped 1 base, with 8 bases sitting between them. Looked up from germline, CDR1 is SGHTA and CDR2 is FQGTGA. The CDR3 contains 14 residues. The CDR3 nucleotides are TGTGCCAGCAGCTTAGACAGCTCCCAAGAGACCCAGTACTTC. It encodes CASSLDSSQETQYF.